What follows are 5 T cell receptor beta chains derived from one specimen sequenced in a study of cytomegalovirus exposure and HLA in healthy donors (TCRdb year 2017). To prepare the library, the immunoSEQ multiplex PCR assay was applied. The multiplex PCR relied on a mix of 60 forward primers for TCR Vbeta segments and 13 reverse primers for TCR Jbeta segments. In TCRdb, the immuneACCESS table is reduced to in-frame sequences with V and J assigned. These tables do not hold every clone; where another copy was compared, an unresolved V gene accounts for under half, and the others remain unexplained. This sample holds roughly 130,000 clones; 80% were observed only once. 1% of the sample rests with the top ten. Sequenced sample: PBMCs. The receptors come from a man aged 35-49 years in good health and CMV-seronegative.

This chain uses TRBV7-9 with TRBJ1-5; 7 positions match TRBD1. The CDR3 runs 15 residues. Germline-derived CDR1 and CDR2 are SEHNR and FQNEAQ (reference sequence). V shed 6 bases, J shed 4 bases, and the junction held 9 bases outside the gene matches. The CDR3 region is CASSSYPGGNQPQHF. The CDR3 DNA sequence: TGTGCCAGCAGTTCCTACCCAGGGGGTAATCAGCCCCAGCATTTT.

This chain links TRBV19 with TRBJ2-1, with D tentatively TRBD2 (6 bases). CDR1 LNHDA and CDR2 SQIVND come from the germline V gene (reference sequence). This CDR3 is 17 amino acids long. V was pared by 1 base and J by 2 bases, with 15 bases between. CDR3 nucleotides: TGTGCCAGTAGTATAGCCGGGAGCGGATCGACCTACAATGAGCAGTTCTTC. Its translation is CASSIAGSGSTYNEQFF.

There are a few counts of this clone. The rearrangement links TRBV7-9 to TRBJ1-2; D not certain. Germline values: CDR1 SEHNR, CDR2 FQNEAQ (reference sequence). CDR3 length: 14 amino acids. V lost 5 bases and J lost 4, with 14 bases in between. The CDR3, as DNA: TGTGCCAGCAGCCCGTTCGACATGCCCTATGGCTACACCTTC. Translating gives CASSPFDMPYGYTF.

This sequence joins TRBV5-1 and TRBJ2-7, with TRBD1 matching 8 bases. Germline trimming cut 0 bases from V and 3 bases from J; bases unmatched to any gene: 5. Germline CDR1 SGHRS, CDR2 YFSETQ. There are 15 residues in the CDR3. This chain's CDR3 is CASSLGGTGVYEQYF. The CDR3 coding sequence is TGCGCCAGCAGCTTGGGTGGGACAGGAGTCTACGAGCAGTACTTC.

A word on this clone: The same CDR3 also results from other DNA sequences found in this sample. The CDR3 sequence: CASSTTGNYGYTF. The CDR3 coding sequence is TGTGCCAGCAGCACGACAGGAAACTATGGCTACACCTTC. The chain couples TRBV7-2 to TRBJ1-2, with D maybe TRBD1 (6 bases). This CDR3 is 13 amino acids long. Trimming removed 5 bases from V and 2 bases from J, with 9 bases in between. Germline V CDR1 and CDR2: SGHTA, FQGNSA.